The 17 T cell receptor beta chains presented below share a single source sample, sequenced in a study of persistence of HIV-infected CD4 T cells. The stimulus was an HIV-1 Gag 15-mer peptide pool, 0.95 to 1 ug/peptide/mL. CD4+ T cells upregulating both CD40 ligand and CD69 were sorted as responding cells. Sequencing used immunoSEQ version 4 in survey mode. Sequencing used immunoSEQ multiplex PCR; TCRdb keeps in-frame clones, though not all of them. There are about 32,000 clones in the sample; roughly 70% occur only once, and more than 1.3% lies in the top ten. Their recognized antigens are unknown. The material was CD4+ T cells sorted from PBMCs after approximately 19-hour stimulation, obtained from a patient who received antiretroviral therapy. These receptors were taken from an adult man with HIV who was CMV-seropositive.

This clone was seen a handful of times. The chain combines TRBV4-1 with TRBJ2-7; no clear D. Per the germline V gene, CDR1 is MGHRA and CDR2 is YSYEKL. CDR3 length: 12 amino acids. Trimming pared 0 bases from V and 8 bases from J, leaving 8 bases between. DNA of the CDR3: TGCGCCAGCAGCCAAGATATGGGGAAGCAGTACTTC. It translates to CASSQDMGKQYF.

The chain joins TRBV7-9 to TRBJ2-7; no definite D call. The germline V gene has CDR1 SEHNR and CDR2 FQNEAQ (reference sequence). The V gene lost 4 bases and the J gene lost 2 bases, with 9 bases spanning the gap. The CDR3 sequence is 13 residues long. The CDR3 spells CASSSGRPYEQYF. CDR3 sequence (DNA): TGTGCCAGCAGCTCCGGACGGCCCTACGAGCAGTACTTC.

In this sample, this clone turned up once. The chain couples TRBV7-9 to TRBJ1-1, with D maybe TRBD1 (6 bases). The CDR3 runs 14 residues. From germline, CDR1 is SEHNR and CDR2 FQNEAQ (reference sequence). V lost 5 bases and J 5 bases, leaving 15 bases between the germline ends. The CDR3 DNA is TGTGCCAGCAGCGAACTACAGGGTCGAACTGAAGCTTTCTTT. This sequence encodes CASSELQGRTEAFF.

The chain has TRBV29-1 and TRBJ1-5; D not resolved. The CDR3 is 13 amino acids. Germline assignment: CDR1 SQVTM and CDR2 ANQGSEA. Trimming took 3 bases from V and 6 from J, leaving 12 bases between them. The DNA for the CDR3 is TGCAGCGTTGATAGTACGGGGAGTCAGCCCCAGCATTTT. It encodes CSVDSTGSQPQHF.

The V gene is TRBV27, the J gene TRBJ2-7; TRBD1 or TRBD2 may be the D gene (5 bases each). Germline CDR1 MNHEY, CDR2 SMNVEV (reference sequence). The CDR3 has 15 amino acids. Trimming removed 5 bases from V and 2 bases from J, with 16 bases in between. CDR3 coding DNA: TGTGCCAGCAGTCCATACCCCCGGGGACCCTACGAGCAGTACTTC. Residues: CASSPYPRGPYEQYF.

This clone was recorded a few times. The chain couples TRBV5-8 to TRBJ1-1; D is perhaps TRBD1 (5 bases). Germline V gives CDR1 SGHTS, CDR2 YDEGEE. With 1 base removed from V and 4 bases from J, the gap between germline ends came to 14 bases. There are 15 residues in the CDR3. The CDR3 coding sequence is TGTGCCAGCAGCTTGTTTGGGGGGAGAACCACTGAAGCTTTCTTT. Its protein is CASSLFGGRTTEAFF.

The chain carries TRBV28 and TRBJ2-1; 11 nucleotides agree with TRBD1. The CDR3 has 16 residues. CDR1 is MDHEN, CDR2 SYDVKM, per germline. V gave up 5 bases and J gave up 12 bases; unmatched junction bases: 15. CDR3 DNA: TGTGCCAGCAGTCATAATCGCGCCGGACAGGGGGCCTGGCAGTTCTTC. This sequence encodes CASSHNRAGQGAWQFF.

This rearrangement joins TRBV19 to TRBJ1-6; no definite D call. Looked up from germline, CDR1 is LNHDA and CDR2 is SQIVND (reference sequence). V was trimmed by 3 bases and J by 3 bases, leaving 6 bases between them. This CDR3 is 14 amino acids long. CDR3: CASSMGVYNSPLHF. CDR3 coding DNA: TGTGCCAGTAGTATGGGAGTCTATAATTCACCCCTCCACTTT.

This chain uses TRBV2 with TRBJ1-4; 8 bases match TRBD1. The germline gives CDR1 SNHLY, CDR2 FYNNEI. This CDR3 is built from 13 residues. The V gene end was trimmed by 4 bases and the J gene end by 8 bases; junction bases not matched to a gene: 3. CDR3 loop: CASSGDRLEKLFF. The CDR3 bases are TGTGCCAGCAGTGGGGACAGGCTCGAAAAACTGTTTTTT.

V is TRBV2 and J is TRBJ1-2, with D unclear. Germline CDR1 reads SNHLY; CDR2 reads FYNNEI. CDR3 size: 12 residues. V was clipped by 6 bases and J by 6 bases, with 11 bases between them. This chain's CDR3 is CASRLRVNGYTF. The CDR3 DNA is TGTGCCAGCAGATTAAGGGTTAATGGCTACACCTTC.

The chain has TRBV25-1 and TRBJ2-1, with 7 positions matching TRBD1. This CDR3 contains 16 residues. Germline V gene sequence: CDR1 MGHDK, CDR2 SYGVNS. V was clipped by 5 bases and J by 1 base; unmatched bases: 8. Here the CDR3 DNA reads TGTGCCAGCAGTCAGGGACAGCGCGCTTCCTACAATGAGCAGTTCTTC. It translates to CASSQGQRASYNEQFF.

This clone is medium-sized (0.01 to 0.1%) in the sample. The rearrangement joins TRBV2 to TRBJ1-3; D is perhaps TRBD1 (6 bases). V was shortened by 2 bases and J by 4 bases, with 12 bases between the two germline ends. The CDR3 is 15 amino acids. CDR1 is SNHLY and CDR2 is FYNNEI in the germline V gene. CDR3 bases: TGTGCCAGCAGTGAAATGGGGGGCGGAGGAAACACCATATATTTT. Amino acid sequence: CASSEMGGGGNTIYF.

The V call is TRBV9, the J call TRBJ1-5; D not certain. Trimming shortened V by 0 bases and J by 1 base, and 8 bases separated the two germline ends. The CDR3 totals 15 residues. Germline lookup yields CDR1 SGDLS and CDR2 YYNGEE. CDR3 nucleotides: TGTGCCAGCAGCGTAGATGGGAGAAGCAATCAGCCCCAGCATTTT. Translation: CASSVDGRSNQPQHF.

V and J are TRBV15 and TRBJ1-3; a possible D gene is TRBD1 (6 bases). The CDR3 is 19 residues long. The V gene's germline CDR1 is LNHNV and CDR2 YYDKDF (reference sequence). V dropped 0 bases and J dropped 0 bases, with 18 bases sitting between them. The CDR3 DNA reads as TGTGCCACCAGCAGAGATGGGAGGGGGGGTAGGATCTCTGGAAACACCATATATTTT. As protein: CATSRDGRGGRISGNTIYF.

V gene TRBV5-1 combines with J gene TRBJ1-5, with 9 bases fitting TRBD1. Per the germline V gene, CDR1 is SGHRS and CDR2 is YFSETQ. There are 13 residues in the CDR3. Trimming cost V 5 bases and J 7 bases; bases outside gene matches: 4. As DNA, the CDR3 is TGCGCCAGCAGTTCGGACAGGGGACAGCCCCAGCATTTT. It translates to CASSSDRGQPQHF.

Within the sample, this clone is medium-sized (0.01 to 0.1%). V is TRBV7-9 and J is TRBJ1-4; possibly TRBD1 for D (6 bases). Looked up from germline, CDR1 is SEHNR and CDR2 is FQNEAQ (reference sequence). V shed 5 bases and J shed 8 bases, with 15 bases lying between them. This CDR3 comprises 14 residues. CDR3 protein: CASSQGQGREKLFF. CDR3 bases: TGTGCCAGCAGCCAAGGGCAGGGGAGGGAAAAACTGTTTTTT.

The chain employs TRBV5-4 and TRBJ1-3; possibly TRBD1 for D (5 bases). V was cut by 5 bases and J by 4 bases, with 19 bases left in between. CDR1 is SGHNT, CDR2 YYREEE, per germline (reference sequence). The CDR3 extends over 16 amino acids. CDR3 residues: CASSVSGGAMGNTIYF. In DNA, the CDR3 is TGTGCCAGCAGTGTCTCCGGGGGAGCCATGGGAAACACCATATATTTT.